The 15 T cell receptor beta chains reported below all come from one sample, sequenced in a study of esophageal squamous cell carcinoma under preoperative chemotherapy. Time point in this sample: after preoperative PTX-NDP chemotherapy. TCRdb fed the PCR reads into MiXCR, producing one record per CDR3 protein. The profile covers around 10,000 distinct CDR3 sequences, with approximately 48% appearing a single time and approximately 15% taken by the ten largest. The biological material was taken from a patient given preoperative chemotherapy. The receptor set was obtained from a human donor with esophageal squamous cell carcinoma. The donor label of this sample is uncertain.

The rearrangement joins TRBV7-3 to TRBJ2-4; possible D gene TRBD1, 7 bases. Germline CDR1 SGHTA, CDR2 FQGTGA. The CDR3 totals 17 residues. V lost 11 bases, J lost 12 bases, and 35 bases lay in between. In nucleotides, the CDR3 is TGTGCCTTACAGGGGCAGGGCGGAGGGGGTGACCAAGAGACTCAGTACTTC. Protein: CALQGQGGGGDQETQYF.

This sequence joins TRBV6-5 and TRBJ2-1; D remains unclear. The J call may be faulty, since TRBJ2-7 better matches the DNA end. The CDR3 runs to 13 residues. Germline V CDR1 and CDR2: MNHEY, SVGAGI. The CDR3 region is CASSYSGSYEQYF. The CDR3 DNA is TGTGCCAGCAGTTACTCGGGGTCCTACGAGCAGTACTTC.

This sequence joins TRBV6-1 and TRBJ2-5; TRBD1 aligns across 12 bases. The V gene's germline CDR1 is MNHNS and CDR2 SASEGT. The V and J ends lost 7 bases and 11 bases, in that order; junction bases with no gene match: 11. The CDR3 is 14 amino acids. This CDR3 is CASTTGTGGVEQYF. In DNA, the CDR3 is TGTGCCAGCACCACCGGGACAGGGGGCGTTGAGCAGTACTTC.

V usage is TRBV6-4 and J usage is TRBJ2-5; 8 nucleotides match TRBD2. J was trimmed by 0 bases and V by 6 bases; bases with no gene match: 15. Germline lookup yields CDR1 MRHNA and CDR2 SNTAGT. The CDR3 has 18 residues. The CDR3 sequence is CASSEGGAGGRDQETQYF. For the CDR3, the DNA is TGTGCCAGCAGCGAGGGGGGGGCGGGGGGCCGTGACCAAGAGACCCAGTACTTC.

The chain's CDR3 is CASSYRRDSYEQYF. For the CDR3, the DNA is TGTGCCAGCAGTTACAGACGCGACTCCTACGAGCAGTACTTC. This rearrangement joins TRBV6-5 to TRBJ2-7; D remains ambiguous. The CDR3 runs 14 residues. Per the germline V gene, CDR1 is MNHEY and CDR2 is SVGAGI. V lost 2 bases to trimming and J lost 0 bases, with 8 bases between them.

Comments on this clonotype: A read error may produce the germline difference seen at one junction end. The V and J genes are TRBV6-5 and TRBJ2-1, with D perhaps given as TRBD1 or TRBD2 (6 bases each). CDR1 is MNHEY, CDR2 SVGAGI, per germline. This CDR3 is built from 14 residues. The CDR3 DNA reads TGTGCCAGCATTAGGGGGGCTCTCACAGATGAGCAGTATTTC. It translates to CASIRGALTDEQYF.

Remarks on this clonotype: The junction and the germline gene differ at one end; a read error may be behind it. The chain employs TRBV6-1 and TRBJ2-1, with D tentatively TRBD1 (7 bases). The end of the DNA aligns better with TRBJ2-4, so the J call may be wrong. CDR3 size: 15 residues. CDR1 is MNHNS, CDR2 SASEGT, per germline. The CDR3 sequence is CATGDGAGGKNTQYF. CDR3 bases: TGTGCCACGGGGGACGGGGCAGGGGGGAAAAACACTCAGTACTTC.

Details on this clonotype: A much larger clonotype is one base distant, so this may be a read error. The chain employs TRBV7-2 and TRBJ2-5, with 7 bases identical to TRBD2. This CDR3 spans 15 amino acids. After removal of 2 bases from V and 11 bases from J, the junction contained 14 bases not matched to a gene. Germline V gives CDR1 SGHTA, CDR2 FQGNSA. The CDR3 protein is CASSLLGGVDNEQYF. As DNA, the CDR3 is TGTGCCAGCAGCTTATTGGGGGGGGTTGACAATGAGCAGTACTTC.

This chain connects TRBV5-4 to TRBJ2-5; tentative D call: TRBD2 (5 bases). The J call may not be correct, given that the DNA end is closer to TRBJ2-1. The CDR3 is 15 amino acids. The germline V gene has CDR1 SGHNT and CDR2 YYREEE (reference sequence). The CDR3 region is CASIPPGGSRDEQFF. The CDR3 DNA follows: TGTGCCAGCATTCCCCCCGGAGGCTCCCGGGATGAGCAGTTCTTC.

This clonotype has more than one count but fewer than ten. The chain joins TRBV10-2 to TRBJ2-1, with D unclear. The CDR3 extends over 14 amino acids. The V end was cut by 0 bases, the J end by 12 bases, with 15 bases between. Germline V gene sequence: CDR1 WSHSY, CDR2 SAAADI. The CDR3 nucleotides are TGCGCCAGCAGTGAGTCTCCCACCGTCGTTTGGCAGTTCTTC. Protein product: CASSESPTVVWQFF.

Regarding this clonotype: The junction and the germline gene differ at one end; a read error may be behind it. This chain links TRBV10-1 with TRBJ2-4, with 9 bases lining up with TRBD2. Germline assignment: CDR1 WNHNN and CDR2 SYGVQD (reference sequence). There are 16 residues in the CDR3. The CDR3 coding sequence is TGCGCCTGCAGTGGGAAGCGGGAGGTTACCAAAAACATTCAGTACTTC. Amino acid sequence: CACSGKREVTKNIQYF.

Turning to this clonotype: An end of the junction differs from the germline gene, which may be a read error. The gene calls are TRBV7-2 and TRBJ2-3; D assignment may be TRBD1 or TRBD2 (5 bases each). CDR1 and CDR2 from the germline V gene are SGHTA and FQGNSA. The CDR3 is 15 amino acids. CDR3 region: CGSGEGPGDKDTQYF. CDR3 sequence (DNA): TGTGGCAGCGGCGAGGGGCCGGGTGACAAAGATACGCAGTATTTC.

This chain joins TRBV6-1 and TRBJ2-5; D unclear. Trimming cost V 6 bases and J 13 bases, with 21 bases left between them. CDR3 length equals 13 residues. Germline CDR1 is MNHNS and CDR2 is SASEGT. CDR3 in DNA: TGTGCCAGCAGCGCCTCCCTTCAAGAGGTCCTGTACTTC. This encodes CASSASLQEVLYF.

This clonotype appeared a few times. The junction and the germline gene differ at one end; a read error may be behind it. The CDR3 sequence: CASSEAGRGGKDTQYF. CDR3 DNA sequence: TGTGCCAGCAGTGAAGCGGGACGGGGTGGTAAAGACACGCAGTATTTC. The V gene is TRBV6-1, the J gene TRBJ2-1; either TRBD1 or TRBD2 may supply D (5 bases each). The CDR3 runs 16 residues. Germline assignment: CDR1 MNHNS and CDR2 SASEGT.

The chain couples TRBV7-2 to TRBJ2-3; D is undetermined. V was trimmed by 5 bases and J by 0 bases, leaving 15 bases between them. The germline V gene encodes CDR1 SGHTA and CDR2 FQGNSA. This CDR3 has 16 amino acids. This CDR3 reads CASSPSPTASTDTQYF. The CDR3 coding sequence is TGTGCCAGCAGCCCAAGCCCAACCGCTAGCACAGATACGCAGTATTTT. Filled out from reference TRBV7-2 and TRBJ2-3, the complete variable domain reads GAGVSQSPSNKVTEKGKDVELRCDPISGHTALYWYRQSLGQGLEFLIYFQGNSAPDKSGLPSDRFSAERTGGSVSTLTIQRTQQEDSAVYLCASSPSPTASTDTQYFGPGTRLTVL.